One and the same sample provided the 30 T cell receptor beta chains below, sequenced in a study of T cells in women clearing cervical HPV infection. Assay: immunoSEQ multiplex PCR; the TCRdb copy retains only in-frame clones and omits some. The sample totals about 26,000 clones. The specimen was blood buffy coat. The receptors stem from a woman between 18 and 69 years old with a cervical HPV16 infection that either progressed to CIN3+ or cleared (not recorded which).

Concerning this clone: The sequence runs out 3 residues before the end of the CDR3; the remainder is reconstructed from the germline J gene. This chain links TRBV19 with TRBJ2-2; D possibly corresponds to TRBD1 (6 bases). The length of the CDR3 is 14 residues. CDR1 LNHDA and CDR2 SQIVND come from the germline V gene (reference sequence). The CDR3 bases that were read are TGTGCCAGTAGTATTTCAGGGGCTAATGAAAAG. Translating gives CASSISGANEK. The entire CDR3 protein is CASSISGANEKLFF.

As concerns this clone: The read halts 3 residues ahead of the CDR3 end, with the missing end drawn from the germline J gene. The chain joins TRBV20-1 to TRBJ2-1; 13 bases map to TRBD2. CDR3 length equals 15 residues. CDR1 and CDR2 (germline): DFQATT, SNEGSKA (reference sequence). J lost 2 bases, V lost 5 bases, and 3 bases had no gene match. CDR3 protein: CSAWTSGGPYNEQFF. The covered CDR3 bases are TGCAGTGCTTGGACTAGCGGGGGTCCCTACAATGAG.

As concerns this clone: Read data end 3 residues before the CDR3 end; the end is taken from the germline J gene. This chain uses TRBV29-1 with TRBJ1-1; D is undetermined. The germline CDR1 and CDR2 sequences are SQVTM and ANQGSEA. The CDR3 is made up of 12 amino acids. Trimming took 6 bases from V and 4 from J, leaving 12 bases between them. The CDR3 loop reads CSVYPGFTEAFF. The part of the CDR3 DNA that was read is TGCAGCGTCTATCCGGGTTTCACTGAA.

Of note for this clone: Read data end 3 residues before the CDR3 end; the end is taken from the germline J gene. The chain employs TRBV14 and TRBJ1-2, with TRBD1 identical over 8 bases. The V gene's germline CDR1 is SGHDN and CDR2 FVKESK. There are 14 residues in the CDR3. Losses at the gene ends were 1 base for V and 4 bases for J; bases not matched to a gene: 2. The CDR3 loop is CASSQGTGSYGYTF. CDR3 DNA (partial): TGTGCCAGCAGCCAAGGGACAGGGAGCTATGGC.

Note on this clone: The read stops 3 residues short of the end of the CDR3; the missing end is completed from the germline J gene. This rearrangement joins TRBV7-9 to TRBJ2-3; 7 nucleotides line up with TRBD2. J lost 1 base, V lost 11 bases, and 6 bases had no gene match. CDR3 length: 13 residues. Germline lookup yields CDR1 SEHNR and CDR2 FQNEAQ (reference sequence). Partial CDR3 DNA: TGTGCCGTGATAGCGGGTGGCACAGATACG. Its translation: CAVIAGGTDT. The CDR3 in full is CAVIAGGTDTQYF. Supplemented by reference TRBV7-9 and TRBJ2-3, the full variable domain reads DTGVSQNPRHKITKRGQNVTFRCDPISEHNRLYWYRQTLGQGPEFLTYFQNEAQLEKSRLLSDRFSAERPKGSFSTLEIQRTEQGDSAMYLCAVIAGGTDTQYFGPGTRLTVL.

As to this clone: The missing CDR3 end, 3 residues past where the read stops, is filled in from the germline J gene. The chain has TRBV5-4 and TRBJ2-1, with 9 bases lining up with TRBD1. CDR3 size: 14 residues. The J segment lost 9 bases and the V segment lost 4 bases, leaving 8 bases of the junction unmatched. Germline CDR1 is SGHNT and CDR2 is YYREEE (reference sequence). The covered CDR3 bases are TGTGCCAGCAGCCTGGACAGGGGACAAGGTGAG. Its translation: CASSLDRGQGE. The entire CDR3 reads CASSLDRGQGEQFF. Supplemented by reference TRBV5-4 and TRBJ2-1, the full variable domain reads ETGVTQSPTHLIKTRGQQVTLRCSSQSGHNTVSWYQQALGQGPQFIFQYYREEENGRGNFPPRFSGLQFPNYSSELNVNALELDDSALYLCASSLDRGQGEQFFGPGTRLTVL.

A note on this clone: Read data end 3 residues before the CDR3 end; the end is taken from the germline J gene. The chain recombines TRBV7-9 with TRBJ1-1; D is perhaps TRBD1 (5 bases). This CDR3 comprises 12 residues. Trimming pared 5 bases from V and 4 bases from J, leaving 8 bases between. From germline, CDR1 is SEHNR and CDR2 FQNEAQ (reference sequence). CDR3 sequence reads: CASSVRVTEAFF. The part of the CDR3 DNA that was read is TGTGCCAGCAGCGTCAGGGTCACTGAA.

With regard to this clone: The CDR3 end falls 3 residues outside the read, so it is completed with the germline J gene. The chain recombines TRBV5-1 with TRBJ1-6; D not resolved. Trimming pared 0 bases from V and 9 bases from J, leaving 7 bases between. Germline CDR1 and CDR2: SGHRS and YFSETQ. The CDR3 runs 13 residues. The CDR3 DNA, read in part, is TGCGCCAGCAGCTTGGGGTTTAGTTCACCC. Translating gives CASSLGFSSP. The CDR3 in its entirety is CASSLGFSSPLHF.

About this clone: The sequenced fragment ends 3 residues before the CDR3 boundary, so the rest is inferred from the germline J gene. This rearrangement joins TRBV7-6 to TRBJ2-1; 7 bases are shared with TRBD1. J lost 6 bases, V lost 3 bases, and 8 bases had no gene match. The germline CDR1 and CDR2 sequences are SGHVS and FNYEAQ. There are 15 residues in the CDR3. CDR3: CASSLSGRQGNEQFF. Partial CDR3 DNA: TGTGCCAGCAGCTTGTCGGGCAGACAGGGCAATGAG.

CDR3 in amino acids: CASSLGLAVLSYEQYF. CDR3 DNA, as far as it was read: TGTGCCAGCAGCTTAGGACTAGCGGTTCTTTCCTACGAG. The chain employs TRBV7-8 and TRBJ2-7; 9 bases line up with TRBD2. The read finishes 3 residues shy of the CDR3 end, and the germline J gene is used to complete it. The trim removed 1 base at V and 1 base at J, leaving 5 bases unmatched. There are 16 residues in the CDR3. CDR1 is SGHVS, CDR2 FQNEAQ, per germline.

Comment on this clone: With the read ending 3 residues before the CDR3 end, the germline J gene is used to fill in that end. This chain joins TRBV29-1 and TRBJ1-1, with 11 positions matching TRBD1. Germline lookup yields CDR1 SQVTM and CDR2 ANQGSEA. This CDR3 contains 15 residues. CDR3 sequence: CSVEEDRGPPRRAFF. The DNA read from the CDR3 is TGCAGCGTTGAGGAGGACAGGGGGCCGCCGAGACGA.

Concerning this clone itself: The read is 3 residues too short to cover the CDR3 end, so that end is filled in from the germline J gene. This chain uses TRBV13 with TRBJ1-1, with a weak D call TRBD1 (5 bases). The V end lost 6 bases, the J end lost 4 bases, and 12 bases lay between the germline ends. CDR1 and CDR2 from the germline V gene are PRHDT and FYEKMQ (reference sequence). This CDR3 comprises 13 residues. CDR3 amino acids: CASRLVGGTEAFF. The sequenced part of the CDR3 DNA is TGTGCCAGCAGGCTCGTGGGGGGCACTGAA. Complete variable domain (other parts from reference TRBV13 and TRBJ1-1): AAGVIQSPRHLIKEKRETATLKCYPIPRHDTVYWYQQGPGQDPQFLISFYEKMQSDKGSIPDRFSAQQFSDYHSELNMSSLELGDSALYFCASRLVGGTEAFFGQGTRLTVV.

In the case of this clone: The read is 3 residues too short to cover the CDR3 end, so that end is filled in from the germline J gene. The chain recombines TRBV30 with TRBJ1-2; D is unresolved. The CDR3 covers 13 residues. V was shortened by 3 bases and J by 4 bases, with 12 bases between the two germline ends. Germline values: CDR1 GTSNPN, CDR2 SVGIG (reference sequence). CDR3 residues: CAWRVPPVYGYTF. Partial CDR3 DNA: TGTGCCTGGAGGGTGCCGCCAGTCTATGGC.

As concerns this clone: Read sequence stops 3 residues before the CDR3 end, and the germline J gene provides the missing end. The gene calls are TRBV7-3 and TRBJ2-2, with 7 bases that match TRBD1. From germline, CDR1 is SGHTA and CDR2 FQGTGA. Losses at the gene ends were 2 bases for V and 6 bases for J; bases not matched to a gene: 9. The length of the CDR3 is 16 residues. CDR3 DNA (partial): TGTGCCAGCAGCTTAGTGGGGACAGTAAACGCCGGGGAG. Amino acid sequence: CASSLVGTVNAGE. The complete CDR3 sequence is CASSLVGTVNAGELFF.

Comment on this clone: The read is 3 residues too short to cover the CDR3 end, so that end is filled in from the germline J gene. The genes are TRBV7-6 and TRBJ2-3; TRBD2 matches 10 bases. From germline, CDR1 is SGHVS and CDR2 FNYEAQ. The CDR3 runs to 18 residues. CDR3 DNA, as far as it was read: TGTGCCAGCAGCTTAAGGATAGCGGGGGGACCCACACAAGAGGCG. Protein product: CASSLRIAGGPTQEA. The whole CDR3 sequence is CASSLRIAGGPTQEAQYF.

Of note for this clone: From the germline J gene comes the end of the CDR3, since the read stops 3 residues before it. V and J are TRBV19 and TRBJ2-2; D may be TRBD1 (5 bases). This CDR3 has 15 amino acids. The germline V gene encodes CDR1 LNHDA and CDR2 SQIVND (reference sequence). The CDR3 sequence is CASSDRAGHNSPLFF. The part of the CDR3 DNA that was read is TGTGCCAGTAGTGACCGGGCAGGGCATAATTCACCG.

For this clone: The CDR3 end falls 3 residues outside the read, so it is completed with the germline J gene. V and J are TRBV6-2 or TRBV6-3 and TRBJ2-5; 9 nucleotides agree with TRBD2. This CDR3 is 16 amino acids long. Germline V gene lookup returns CDR1 MNHEY and CDR2 SVGEGT. The CDR3: CASSKGSGGGADTQYF. CDR3 DNA (partial): TGTGCCAGCAGTAAGGGCTCTGGCGGGGGGGCGGATACC.

The CDR3 loop reads CSAISGTNSYEQYF. The part of the CDR3 DNA that was read is TGCAGTGCTATCTCGGGGACTAACTCCTACGAG. This chain joins TRBV20-1 and TRBJ2-7, with 7 bases that match TRBD2. The CDR3 end falls 3 residues outside the read, so it is completed with the germline J gene. V lost 4 bases, J lost 0 bases, and 6 bases stayed unmatched. CDR3 length: 14 residues. The V gene's germline CDR1 is DFQATT and CDR2 SNEGSKA (reference sequence).

Comments on this clone: With the read ending 3 residues before the CDR3 end, the germline J gene is used to fill in that end. The genes are TRBV6-1 and TRBJ2-4, with D perhaps TRBD2 (6 bases). Germline assignment: CDR1 MNHNS and CDR2 SASEGT. The CDR3 loop spans 14 amino acids. The part of the CDR3 DNA that was read is TGTGCCAGCAGTGAAACTCGGCGGGGTGTAATT. Translated: CASSETRRGVI. The whole CDR3 protein reads CASSETRRGVIQYF.

With regard to this clone: The CDR3 end is not reached by the read, which stops 3 residues before it; the germline J gene fills it in. The chain employs TRBV7-2 and TRBJ2-7; 8 nucleotides align to TRBD1. Germline trimming cut 5 bases from V and 5 bases from J; bases unmatched to any gene: 5. The length of the CDR3 is 13 residues. Germline CDR1 is SGHTA and CDR2 is FQGNSA. This CDR3 reads CASSPGQAHEQYF. CDR3 bases read: TGTGCCAGCAGCCCGGGACAGGCCCACGAG.

CDR3 DNA (partial): TGTGCCAGCAGCTTAGTCAGAGGGCAGGGGGACACCGGGGAG. Residues: CASSLVRGQGDTGE. The whole CDR3 protein reads CASSLVRGQGDTGELFF. This chain links TRBV7-6 with TRBJ2-2; TRBD1 matches at 7 bases. Coverage ceases 3 residues before the CDR3 finishes, and the germline J gene fills in the end. Germline assignment: CDR1 SGHVS and CDR2 FNYEAQ. The junction had 8 bases not matched to a gene; V was cut back by 1 base and J by 3 bases. There are 17 residues in the CDR3.

Regarding this clone: The read ends 3 residues early relative to the CDR3; the germline J gene fills the gap. This chain joins TRBV29-1 and TRBJ2-5; the match to TRBD1 covers 7 bases. The CDR3 runs 12 residues. The germline V gene has CDR1 SQVTM and CDR2 ANQGSEA. Trimming took 6 bases from V and 1 from J; bases not matched to a gene: 2. The covered CDR3 bases are TGCAGCGTGGGGGACAGCCAAGAGACC. Encoded protein: CSVGDSQET. The entire CDR3 sequence reads CSVGDSQETQYF.

Note on this clone: Read sequence stops 3 residues before the CDR3 end, and the germline J gene provides the missing end. V and J are TRBV10-3 and TRBJ2-1; TRBD2 might be the D (7 bases). Trimming pared 8 bases from V and 3 bases from J, leaving 14 bases between. The CDR3 has 14 amino acids. The germline V gene has CDR1 ENHRY and CDR2 SYGVKD. The CDR3 here is CAIGEGVSYNEQFF. The DNA read from the CDR3 is TGTGCCATCGGGGAGGGGGTTAGCTACAATGAG.

Concerning this clone: Read sequence stops 3 residues before the CDR3 end, and the germline J gene provides the missing end. This sequence joins TRBV7-9 and TRBJ2-7; a possible D gene is TRBD2 (6 bases). V lost 2 bases, J lost 3 bases, and 8 bases lay in between. Per germline, CDR1 SEHNR and CDR2 FQNEAQ (reference sequence). The CDR3 is made up of 13 amino acids. Here the CDR3 reads CASSLTSNYEQYF. CDR3 bases read: TGTGCCAGCAGCTTAACTAGCAACTACGAG.

Comments on this clone: The read falls 3 residues short of the CDR3 end, and the missing part is taken from the germline J gene. The V call is TRBV7-6, the J call TRBJ2-4, with D unclear. CDR3 length: 14 amino acids. Germline-derived CDR1 and CDR2 are SGHVS and FNYEAQ. The CDR3 bases that were read are TGTGCCAGCAGCTTAGGTTTAAAGAACTATGGT. Protein: CASSLGLKNYG. The CDR3 in full is CASSLGLKNYGQYF.

A remark on this clone: The DNA ends 3 residues before the CDR3 does, and the rest of the CDR3 is filled in from the germline J gene. The chain uses TRBV12-3 or TRBV12-4 and TRBJ1-2; D is uncertain. Trimming took 4 bases from V and 7 from J, leaving 13 bases between them. There are 13 residues in the CDR3. The CDR3 here is CASSSPGFGGYTF. The sequenced part of the CDR3 DNA is TGTGCCAGCAGTTCGCCGGGGTTTGGTGGC.

As to this clone: The observed sequence ends 3 residues before the CDR3 terminus, with the missing tail filled in from the germline J gene. The chain has TRBV6-2 or TRBV6-3 and TRBJ1-5; TRBD1 matches 8 bases. The CDR3 has 17 amino acids. Per the germline V gene, CDR1 is MNHEY and CDR2 is SVGEGT. With V trimmed by 6 bases and J by 2 bases, 12 bases remained unmatched. The CDR3 here is CASSALLQGAGNQPQHF. CDR3 DNA (partial): TGTGCCAGCAGCGCGCTCCTCCAGGGGGCTGGCAATCAGCCC.

The CDR3 loop is CAWSRDRGGKLFF. The CDR3 DNA, read in part, is TGTGCCTGGTCGCGAGACAGGGGAGGTAAA. This sequence joins TRBV30 and TRBJ1-4; 8 nucleotides line up with TRBD1. Read sequence stops 3 residues before the CDR3 end, and the germline J gene provides the missing end. This CDR3 spans 13 amino acids. CDR1 is GTSNPN and CDR2 is SVGIG in the germline V gene (reference sequence).

About this clone itself: The read terminates 3 residues ahead of where the CDR3 ends, so the germline J gene completes it. This sequence joins TRBV6-1 and TRBJ2-7; D is possibly TRBD1 (6 bases). Trimming removed 4 bases at V and 2 bases at J, with 12 bases between. In germline, CDR1 is MNHNS, CDR2 SASEGT. The CDR3 runs 14 residues. The CDR3 sequence is CASSAYRAAYEQYF. CDR3 bases read: TGTGCCAGCAGTGCTTACAGGGCCGCCTACGAG.

Comments on this clone: The read terminates 3 residues before the CDR3 end, so the remaining end is supplied by the germline J gene. The chain carries TRBV4-1 and TRBJ2-2; D is perhaps TRBD1 (5 bases). The CDR3 is 14 residues long. The V gene's germline CDR1 is MGHRA and CDR2 YSYEKL. The CDR3 spells CASSQQGSNEKLFF. The CDR3 DNA, read in part, is TGCGCCAGCAGCCAACAGGGTTCTAATGAAAAG.